These 24 T cell receptor beta chains came from one sample sequenced in a study of blood T cell repertoires in COVID-19. Profiling relied on immunoSEQ multiplex PCR, and the TCRdb table lists in-frame clones only, not all of them. This table holds 150,000 to 200,000 clones, approximately 90% found once. Sequenced sample: peripheral blood. These receptors all stem from a man aged 18 to 29 with active or convalescent COVID-19.

The V gene is TRBV5-4, the J gene TRBJ2-2; 7 nucleotides match TRBD1. The CDR3 has 16 amino acids. Trimming at V came to 3 bases and at J to 5 bases, leaving 10 bases not matched to a gene. The germline CDR1 and CDR2 sequences are SGHNT and YYREEE (reference sequence). CDR3 nucleotides: TGTGCCAGCAGCTATAATAAGGGGGCGGAGACCGGGGAGCTGTTTTTT. Amino acid sequence: CASSYNKGAETGELFF.

The V gene is TRBV11-2, the J gene TRBJ1-2; no clear D gene. From germline, CDR1 is SGHAT and CDR2 FQNNGV. This CDR3 comprises 14 residues. V lost 0 bases to trimming and J lost 4 bases, with 9 bases between them. This CDR3 reads CASSLDYSFYGYTF. The CDR3 bases are TGTGCCAGCAGCTTAGACTACAGCTTCTATGGCTACACCTTC.

This clone was recorded only once. The same CDR3 also results from other DNA sequences found in this sample. This rearrangement joins TRBV5-1 to TRBJ1-3; TRBD1 matches at 8 bases. Trimming removed 3 bases from V and 2 bases from J; junction bases left unmatched: 1. In germline, CDR1 is SGHRS, CDR2 YFSETQ. There are 14 residues in the CDR3. The CDR3 nucleotides read TGCGCCAGCAGCTCACAGGGGGCTGGAAACACCATATATTTT. Translated, it gives CASSSQGAGNTIYF.

The J gene is TRBJ2-1, the V gene TRBV4-3; TRBD2 matches 10 bases. Germline V gene data show CDR1 as LGHNA and CDR2 as YSLEER. V lost 5 bases and J lost 5; bases outside the gene matches: 9. CDR3 length equals 16 residues. Written as DNA, the CDR3 is TGCGCCAGCAGCAATACACTAGCGGGATACGACAATGAGCAGTTCTTC. Translated, it gives CASSNTLAGYDNEQFF.

The chain combines TRBV10-3 with TRBJ1-1; D may be TRBD1 (5 bases). The CDR3 loop spans 13 amino acids. Germline CDR1 reads ENHRY; CDR2 reads SYGVKD. V was trimmed by 6 bases and J by 4 bases, leaving 12 bases between them. The CDR3 reads CAIRGTGGTEAFF. Written as DNA, the CDR3 is TGTGCCATCAGGGGGACCGGGGGCACTGAAGCTTTCTTT.

J is TRBJ1-2 and V is TRBV27; D is unclear. The V end lost 6 bases, the J end lost 7 bases, and 9 bases lay between the germline ends. CDR3 length: 11 amino acids. In germline, CDR1 is MNHEY, CDR2 SMNVEV (reference sequence). The CDR3: CASSSGSGYTF. The CDR3 region has the DNA TGTGCCAGCAGCTCTGGGAGTGGCTACACCTTC.

The chain links TRBV4-2 to TRBJ1-4; 8 bases are shared with TRBD1. Germline trimming cut 7 bases from V and 11 bases from J; bases unmatched to any gene: 3. Germline V gives CDR1 LGHNA, CDR2 YNFKEQ. The CDR3 totals 11 residues. CDR3 amino acids: CASTQGGKLFF. Here the CDR3 DNA reads TGTGCCAGCACACAGGGGGGGAAACTGTTTTTT.

The chain couples TRBV13 to TRBJ1-1; 7 bases line up with TRBD1. The CDR3 is made up of 15 amino acids. Germline V gene data show CDR1 as PRHDT and CDR2 as FYEKMQ (reference sequence). With 0 bases clipped from V and 0 bases from J, the junction kept 1 base outside the gene matches. Here the CDR3 DNA reads TGTGCCAGCAGCTTAGGGACAGGGTTGAACACTGAAGCTTTCTTT. It translates to CASSLGTGLNTEAFF. Filled out from reference TRBV13 and TRBJ1-1, the complete variable domain reads AAGVIQSPRHLIKEKRETATLKCYPIPRHDTVYWYQQGPGQDPQFLISFYEKMQSDKGSIPDRFSAQQFSDYHSELNMSSLELGDSALYFCASSLGTGLNTEAFFGQGTRLTVV.

This rearrangement joins TRBV6-5 to TRBJ1-2, with D perhaps matching TRBD1 (5 bases). Germline CDR1 is MNHEY and CDR2 is SVGAGI. V was pared by 8 bases and J by 4 bases, with 8 bases between. The CDR3 runs 11 residues. CDR3 amino acids: CASWGSYGYTF. CDR3 coding DNA: TGTGCCAGCTGGGGCAGCTATGGCTACACCTTC.

The chain combines TRBV28 with TRBJ1-2; 10 bases map to TRBD1. Unmatched junction bases numbered 6, after V lost 4 bases and J lost 4 bases. This CDR3 is 15 amino acids long. Germline V gives CDR1 MDHEN, CDR2 SYDVKM. CDR3 nucleotides: TGTGCCAGCAGTTCCCAGACAGGGGGCGGCTATGGCTACACCTTC. Amino acid sequence: CASSSQTGGGYGYTF.

This chain joins TRBV5-1 and TRBJ2-5; TRBD1 might be the D (6 bases). Germline CDR1 and CDR2: SGHRS and YFSETQ. Trimming removed 1 base at V and 2 bases at J, with 9 bases between. The CDR3 consists of 14 residues. Here the CDR3 DNA reads TGCGCCAGCAGCTTGCGGGACAAACAAGAGACCCAGTACTTC. It yields the protein CASSLRDKQETQYF.

The chain has TRBV15 and TRBJ1-2; no reliable D call. Per the germline V gene, CDR1 is LNHNV and CDR2 is YYDKDF (reference sequence). Trimming removed 0 bases at V and 6 bases at J, with 17 bases between. The CDR3 is made up of 16 amino acids. The CDR3: CATSRDRGGREDGYTF. The CDR3 DNA reads TGTGCCACCAGCAGAGATCGTGGAGGGCGGGAGGATGGCTACACCTTC.

The rearrangement joins TRBV11-3 to TRBJ1-1, with a possible D match to TRBD1 (5 bases). V lost 5 bases and J 4 bases, leaving 14 bases between the germline ends. This CDR3 contains 14 residues. The germline V gene has CDR1 SGHNT and CDR2 YENEEA. The CDR3 loop reads CASSQVGLGTEAFF. The CDR3 nucleotides read TGTGCCAGCAGCCAAGTGGGACTGGGCACTGAAGCTTTCTTT.

The rearrangement uses TRBV5-6 and TRBJ2-3; 9 nucleotides match TRBD2. Germline V lookup: CDR1 SGHDT, CDR2 YYEEEE. Trimming removed 6 bases from V and 1 base from J; junction bases left unmatched: 6. This CDR3 is built from 15 residues. In DNA, the CDR3 is TGTGCCAGCACCCGCGGCGGGAGGGGCACAGATACGCAGTATTTT. Its translation is CASTRGGRGTDTQYF.

The chain employs TRBV10-3 and TRBJ2-1; 10 positions match TRBD1. Germline CDR1 is ENHRY and CDR2 is SYGVKD. J was trimmed by 5 bases and V by 8 bases; bases with no gene match: 15. CDR3 length: 17 residues. The CDR3 loop is CAIGRDRGRNEDNEQFF. The CDR3 coding sequence is TGTGCCATCGGGAGGGACAGGGGCCGCAACGAAGACAATGAGCAGTTCTTC.

This chain joins TRBV11-3 and TRBJ1-1, with 7 bases matching TRBD1. This CDR3 has 15 residues. With V trimmed by 0 bases and J by 2 bases, 3 bases remained unmatched. The germline V gene encodes CDR1 SGHNT and CDR2 YENEEA. This CDR3 reads CASSLDWDSNTEAFF. The DNA for the CDR3 is TGTGCCAGCAGCTTAGATTGGGACAGCAACACTGAAGCTTTCTTT. Full variable domain (remainder filled in from reference TRBV11-3 and TRBJ1-1): EAGVVQSPRYKIIEKKQPVAFWCNPISGHNTLYWYLQNLGQGPELLIRYENEEAVDDSQLPKDRFSAERLKGVDSTLKIQPAELGDSAVYLCASSLDWDSNTEAFFGQGTRLTVV.

V gene TRBV11-3 combines with J gene TRBJ1-6; tentatively, D is TRBD1 (5 bases). Germline CDR1 is SGHNT and CDR2 is YENEEA. Trimming took off 7 bases at V and 8 bases at J, with 27 bases between the two ends. The CDR3 totals 18 residues. The CDR3 reads CASTPDGVPGWGDSPLHF. CDR3 bases: TGTGCCAGCACTCCCGACGGGGTGCCGGGGTGGGGGGATTCACCCCTCCACTTT.

This rearrangement joins TRBV29-1 to TRBJ1-2, with a possible D match to TRBD1 (6 bases). The germline gives CDR1 SQVTM, CDR2 ANQGSEA. The CDR3 covers 13 residues. The V end lost 4 bases, the J end lost 3 bases, and 12 bases lay between the germline ends. The CDR3 DNA reads as TGCAGCGTTGCCCCAGGGGCTGACTATGGCTACACCTTC. It specifies CSVAPGADYGYTF.

This chain uses TRBV15 with TRBJ1-4; tentative D call: TRBD1 (6 bases). V was clipped by 3 bases and J by 2 bases, with 10 bases between them. Germline V gene sequence: CDR1 LNHNV, CDR2 YYDKDF (reference sequence). The CDR3 spans 15 residues. CDR3 amino acids: CATSSLGQTNEKLFF. As DNA, the CDR3 is TGTGCCACCAGCAGCCTCGGACAGACTAATGAAAAACTGTTTTTT.

V is TRBV27 and J is TRBJ1-5; TRBD1 matches at 12 bases. CDR3 length: 16 residues. The V gene's germline CDR1 is MNHEY and CDR2 SMNVEV (reference sequence). V dropped 4 bases and J dropped 6; count of bases not matched to a gene: 7. CDR3 DNA sequence: TGTGCCAGCAGTTCCTCCGGGACAGGGGGCCTTCAGCCCCAGCATTTT. Translation gives CASSSSGTGGLQPQHF.

The chain employs TRBV28 and TRBJ2-2; a weak D match, TRBD2 (6 bases). Germline V gene sequence: CDR1 MDHEN, CDR2 SYDVKM. V gave up 7 bases and J gave up 2 bases, with 14 bases separating them. CDR3 length: 15 residues. CDR3 nucleotide sequence: TGTGCCAGCACGCTGAGCGGGTATAACACCGGGGAGCTGTTTTTT. This encodes CASTLSGYNTGELFF.

The V gene is TRBV3-1 (or the pseudogene TRBV3-2), the J gene TRBJ2-5; 8 nucleotides match TRBD1. CDR3 length equals 15 residues. Trimming cost V 0 bases and J 4 bases; bases outside gene matches: 4. The V gene's germline CDR1 is LGHDT and CDR2 YNNKEL (reference sequence). The CDR3 nucleotides read TGTGCCAGCAGCCAAGAGTGGCAGGGGGCAGAGACCCAGTACTTC. Amino acids: CASSQEWQGAETQYF.

This chain uses TRBV7-2 with TRBJ2-3; 8 bases align to TRBD1. J was trimmed by 8 bases and V by 5 bases; bases with no gene match: 15. The CDR3 has 16 residues. Germline CDR1 reads SGHTA; CDR2 reads FQGNSA. In DNA, the CDR3 is TGTGCCAGCAGCGCAACAGGGGGTGGGAATTTTATTACGCAGTATTTT. It specifies CASSATGGGNFITQYF.

The genes are TRBV24-1 and TRBJ1-5, with D perhaps TRBD1 (5 bases). CDR3 length: 15 residues. V gave up 2 bases and J gave up 9 bases, with 16 bases separating them. Germline V gives CDR1 KGHDR, CDR2 SFDVKD. The CDR3 nucleotides are TGTGCCACCAGTGATTCAGGGCCAGCGCCAAGGCCCCAGCATTTT. Residues: CATSDSGPAPRPQHF.